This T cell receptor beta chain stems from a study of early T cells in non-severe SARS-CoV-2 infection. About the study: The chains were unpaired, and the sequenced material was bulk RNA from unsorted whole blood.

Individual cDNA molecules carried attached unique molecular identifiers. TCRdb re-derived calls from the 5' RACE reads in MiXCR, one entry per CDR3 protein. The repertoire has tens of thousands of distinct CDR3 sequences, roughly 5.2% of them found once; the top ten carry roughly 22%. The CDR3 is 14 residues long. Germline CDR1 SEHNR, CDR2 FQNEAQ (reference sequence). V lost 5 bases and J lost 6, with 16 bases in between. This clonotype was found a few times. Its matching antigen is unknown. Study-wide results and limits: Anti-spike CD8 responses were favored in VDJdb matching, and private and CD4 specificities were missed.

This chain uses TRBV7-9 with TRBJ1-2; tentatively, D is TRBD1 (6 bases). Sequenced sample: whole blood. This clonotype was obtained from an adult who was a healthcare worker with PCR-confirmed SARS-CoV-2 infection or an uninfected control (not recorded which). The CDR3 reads CASSLHRTDDGYTF. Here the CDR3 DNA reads TGTGCCAGCAGCCTCCACCGGACAGACGATGGCTACACCTTC. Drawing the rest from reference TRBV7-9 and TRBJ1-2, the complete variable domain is DTGVSQNPRHKITKRGQNVTFRCDPISEHNRLYWYRQTLGQGPEFLTYFQNEAQLEKSRLLSDRFSAERPKGSFSTLEIQRTEQGDSAMYLCASSLHRTDDGYTFGSGTRLTVV.